This T cell receptor (beta chain) was sequenced for a study of CD8+CD57+ T cells in acquired aplastic anemia. For the study at large: Recorded DNA amounts for sorted CD4+ and CD8+ cells had an average of around 3 ug. Study findings and constraints: Roughly 30 CD8+ CDR3 sequences occurred in both the patients and the controls.

Per the germline V gene, CDR1 is SSHAT and CDR2 is FNYEAQ (reference sequence). CDR3 length: 18 amino acids. It was genomic DNA that served as the template for profiling TCR beta VDJ and CDR3. TCRdb ran MiXCR on the reads and lists one entry per CDR3 protein. In the table there are about 160,000 distinct CDR3 sequences, around half of which are singletons. It was patients with CD8+CD57+ cell expansion by flow cytometry who were chosen for sequencing. Everyone among the patients had severe acquired aplastic anemia. None of the patients had been given any therapy when their blood was sampled. Points on this clonotype: What it recognizes is unknown. An end of the junction differs from the germline gene, which may be a read error.

This receptor was taken from a human donor with aplastic anemia. The rearrangement joins TRBV7-7 to TRBJ2-2; TRBD2 aligns across 12 bases. Sequencing used sorted CD4+, CD8+, or CD8+CD57+ T cells (not recorded which) from PBMCs. As DNA, the CDR3 is TGTGCTAGCAGCTCGTCACTAGCGGGGGGCCGCAACACCGGGGAGCTGTTTTTT. Translated: CASSSSLAGGRNTGELFF.